The entry below describes one T cell receptor (beta chain). Antigen: not known. CDR3 length equals 17 residues. The germline CDR1 and CDR2 sequences are DFQATT and SNEGSKA (reference sequence). V lost 2 bases to trimming and J lost 0 bases; unmatched junction nucleotides: 6. This entry comes from a study of T cell repertoires in cytomegalovirus infection. On the study more broadly: From public TCR beta signatures came an indication of both CMV infection and matching HLA type. Notes on the study in general: The ex vivo response was dominated by HLA-C-restricted CMV-specific TCR beta clonotypes. Using cumulative public TCR beta family frequency, the authors identified those who carried CMV together with the relevant HLA.

MiXCR, run by TCRdb on the reads, gives a single entry per CDR3 protein. Of some 100,000 distinct CDR3 sequences in the sample, 23% were seen once. The TCR was taken from a human donor in good health (CMV status not recorded). Some clones in this sample may be carry-over from other donors' samples. Material: CD8+ T cells from PBMCs. This rearrangement joins TRBV20-1 to TRBJ2-3, with 12 bases that match TRBD1. The CDR3 loop is CSARIRDRGPSTDTQYF. DNA for the CDR3: TGCAGTGCTAGAATCCGGGACAGGGGGCCAAGCACAGATACGCAGTATTTT.